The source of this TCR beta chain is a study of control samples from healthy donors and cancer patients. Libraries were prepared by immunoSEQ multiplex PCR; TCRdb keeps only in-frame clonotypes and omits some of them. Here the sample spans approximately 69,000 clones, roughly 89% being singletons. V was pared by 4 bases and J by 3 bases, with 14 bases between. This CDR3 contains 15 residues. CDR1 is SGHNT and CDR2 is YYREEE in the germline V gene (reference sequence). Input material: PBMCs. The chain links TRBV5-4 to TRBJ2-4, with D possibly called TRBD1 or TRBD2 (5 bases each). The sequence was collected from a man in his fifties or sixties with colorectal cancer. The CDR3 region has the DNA TGTGCCAGCAGCCTTAGGGGAGAGGACAAAAACATTCAGTACTTC. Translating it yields CASSLRGEDKNIQYF.